The 25 T cell receptor beta chains below come from one sample, sequenced in a study of CD8+ T cells in alopecia areata. Extracted RNA was reverse transcribed, and the resulting cDNA served as sequencing template. Method: immunoSEQ multiplex PCR; TCRdb's copy keeps in-frame clones and lacks some. The data hold about 100,000 clones, with roughly two fifths observed a single time. Noted treatment: oral pan-JAK inhibitor, 5-10 mg twice daily. The specimen was CD8+ T cells sorted from blood, collected at week 24, from a patient treated with tofacitinib. Receptors were obtained from a human donor with alopecia areata.

This chain uses TRBV4-1 with TRBJ2-7, with D possibly being TRBD1 or TRBD2 (5 bases each). Germline assignment: CDR1 MGHRA and CDR2 YSYEKL. Trimming removed 0 bases from V and 3 bases from J, with 12 bases in between. This CDR3 is 15 amino acids long. CDR3 nucleotides: TGCGCCAGCAGCCAAGAATGGGACGTGAACTACGAGCAGTACTTC. The encoded protein is CASSQEWDVNYEQYF.

The V call is TRBV18, the J call TRBJ2-5; D uncertain. The CDR3 contains 12 residues. Germline values: CDR1 KGHSH, CDR2 LQKENI. Trimming removed 2 bases from V and 5 bases from J, with 6 bases in between. CDR3 nucleotide sequence: TGTGCCAGCTCACCATTTGAGGAGACCCAGTACTTC. Translated: CASSPFEETQYF.

This chain links TRBV14 with TRBJ2-7; no clear D gene. CDR1 is SGHDN, CDR2 FVKESK, per germline. The CDR3 length is 12 residues. Trimming took 5 bases from V and 0 from J, leaving 5 bases between them. CDR3 sequence reads: CASSLASYEQYF. The CDR3 DNA sequence: TGTGCCAGCAGCTTGGCCTCCTACGAGCAGTACTTC.

The chain has TRBV2 and TRBJ2-7, with TRBD1 identical over 12 bases. Germline CDR1 reads SNHLY; CDR2 reads FYNNEI. The CDR3 totals 13 residues. The V and J ends lost 8 bases and 4 bases, in that order; junction bases with no gene match: 3. CDR3: CASGDRGLYEQYF. DNA for the CDR3: TGTGCCAGCGGGGACAGGGGGCTTTACGAGCAGTACTTC.

As regards this clone: One end of the junction fails to match germline, which may point to a read error. The V call is TRBV6-1, the J call TRBJ2-6, with D unresolved. CDR1 MNHNS and CDR2 SASEGT come from the germline V gene. The CDR3 length is 17 residues. The CDR3 coding sequence is TGTGCCATCAGTGAGGTAGGCACCCCCTCTGGGGCCAACGTCCTGACTTTC. This codes for CAISEVGTPSGANVLTF.

The gene calls are TRBV28 and TRBJ2-3; 14 bases line up with TRBD2. The germline gives CDR1 MDHEN, CDR2 SYDVKM. CDR3 length equals 17 residues. V dropped 5 bases and J dropped 6; count of bases not matched to a gene: 10. The CDR3 DNA reads TGTGCCAGCAGTCCGGGGACTAGCGGGAGTAGGGCGGATACGCAGTATTTT. Translating gives CASSPGTSGSRADTQYF.

The V gene is TRBV2, the J gene TRBJ2-7; TRBD2 matches 9 bases. CDR1 and CDR2 from the germline V gene are SNHLY and FYNNEI. This CDR3 is built from 15 residues. The ends lost 4 bases at V and 4 bases at J; junction bases unmatched: 8. CDR3 amino acids: CASSAPGSGSYEQYF. The DNA for the CDR3 is TGTGCCAGCAGTGCCCCGGGTAGCGGGAGTTACGAGCAGTACTTC.

This clone has a handful of counts. This chain connects TRBV27 to TRBJ2-1, with D perhaps TRBD2 (6 bases). The germline V and J ends were trimmed by 2 bases and 2 bases, with 10 bases remaining between them. The CDR3 has 15 residues. Germline lookup yields CDR1 MNHEY and CDR2 SMNVEV (reference sequence). The CDR3 protein is CASSLGGETYNEQFF. DNA for the CDR3: TGTGCCAGCAGTTTAGGCGGGGAGACCTACAATGAGCAGTTCTTC.

This chain links TRBV4-1 with TRBJ2-7; D is unclear. The CDR3 consists of 16 residues. Deletions cut 4 bases from V and 0 bases from J, with 16 bases between. Germline CDR1 is MGHRA and CDR2 is YSYEKL. CDR3 nucleotides: TGCGCCAGCAGCCCTCGGAGAGTCTCTTTCTCCTACGAGCAGTACTTC. Its translation is CASSPRRVSFSYEQYF.

This clone has more than one count but fewer than ten. The genes are TRBV4-1 and TRBJ1-1, with D unclear. With 3 bases removed from V and 0 bases from J, the gap between germline ends came to 8 bases. Germline lookup yields CDR1 MGHRA and CDR2 YSYEKL. CDR3 length: 14 residues. CDR3 sequence reads: CASSQVGMNTEAFF. The CDR3 DNA is TGCGCCAGCAGCCAGGTGGGGATGAACACTGAAGCTTTCTTT.

V gene TRBV4-2 combines with J gene TRBJ2-2; D unresolved. The germline V gene encodes CDR1 LGHNA and CDR2 YNFKEQ. There are 14 residues in the CDR3. V was clipped by 10 bases and J by 3 bases, with 15 bases between them. The CDR3 loop is CAILVLPYTGELFF. DNA of the CDR3: TGTGCCATCTTAGTACTACCTTACACCGGGGAGCTGTTTTTT.

The V and J genes are TRBV6-5 and TRBJ1-2; a weak D match, TRBD1 (6 bases). V lost 6 bases and J 5 bases, leaving 16 bases between the germline ends. The germline V gene encodes CDR1 MNHEY and CDR2 SVGAGI. The CDR3 has 14 residues. In DNA, the CDR3 is TGTGCCAGCAGCCCGATAGGGGGGTTGTATGGCTACACCTTC. Amino acids: CASSPIGGLYGYTF.

In DNA form, the CDR3 reads TGTGCCAGCAGTTACCGCCTTGAGCAGTACTTC. Protein sequence: CASSYRLEQYF. The rearrangement links TRBV6-6 to TRBJ2-7; no definite D call. This CDR3 is built from 11 residues. V was cut by 2 bases and J by 7 bases, with 6 bases left in between. Germline V gene sequence: CDR1 MNHNY, CDR2 SVGAGI (reference sequence).

The chain combines TRBV6-5 with TRBJ1-2; D gene ambiguous. Germline values: CDR1 MNHEY, CDR2 SVGAGI. The CDR3 is 14 residues long. The ends were cut back, 5 bases at V and 4 bases at J, with 14 bases in the middle. The CDR3 DNA sequence: TGTGCCAGCAGTAAGGGAGGAGTGTTCTATGGCTACACCTTC. Residues: CASSKGGVFYGYTF.

The J gene is TRBJ2-1, the V gene TRBV29-1; 8 positions match TRBD2. This CDR3 comprises 15 residues. The junction had 13 bases not matched to a gene; V was cut back by 4 bases and J by 8 bases. Per the germline V gene, CDR1 is SQVTM and CDR2 is ANQGSEA. The CDR3 reads CSVVGNSGIVDEQFF. The CDR3 DNA is TGCAGCGTTGTTGGTAATAGCGGGATCGTAGATGAGCAGTTCTTC.

The gene calls are TRBV10-3 and TRBJ2-4, with 8 bases lining up with TRBD2. The trim removed 10 bases at V and 2 bases at J, leaving 7 bases unmatched. CDR1 and CDR2 from the germline V gene are ENHRY and SYGVKD. The CDR3 spans 14 residues. The CDR3 sequence is CASGGPGTKNIQYF. The CDR3 DNA follows: TGTGCCAGCGGGGGGCCAGGAACCAAAAACATTCAGTACTTC.

The V and J genes are TRBV11-2 and TRBJ2-3; a weak D match, TRBD2 (6 bases). The germline gives CDR1 SGHAT, CDR2 FQNNGV. V was trimmed by 5 bases and J by 7 bases, leaving 10 bases between them. The CDR3 is made up of 12 amino acids. The CDR3 coding sequence is TGTGCCAGCAGCCCAACTAGCTATACGCAGTATTTT. Translating it yields CASSPTSYTQYF.

V usage is TRBV7-9 and J usage is TRBJ1-1; 8 bases fit TRBD1. The CDR3 contains 16 residues. J was trimmed by 4 bases and V by 5 bases; bases with no gene match: 12. The germline V gene encodes CDR1 SEHNR and CDR2 FQNEAQ (reference sequence). CDR3 protein: CASSGSTGDSSTEAFF. CDR3 nucleotides: TGTGCCAGCAGCGGTTCGACAGGGGATAGTAGCACTGAAGCTTTCTTT.

Within the sample, this clone is medium-sized. The chain has TRBV5-1 and TRBJ2-7; D possibly matches TRBD1 or TRBD2 (6 bases each). The CDR3 consists of 16 residues. Germline V CDR1 and CDR2: SGHRS, YFSETQ. With 1 base removed from V and 6 bases from J, the gap between germline ends came to 20 bases. The CDR3 region is CASSLLGGARRAEQYF. As DNA, the CDR3 is TGCGCCAGCAGCTTGCTCGGGGGCGCCCGGAGGGCCGAGCAGTACTTC.

The chain uses TRBV9 and TRBJ2-6; no definite D call. The germline V gene has CDR1 SGDLS and CDR2 YYNGEE. V lost 4 bases and J 0 bases, leaving 8 bases between the germline ends. This CDR3 contains 15 residues. Here the CDR3 reads CASSSRPSGANVLTF. CDR3 nucleotide sequence: TGTGCCAGCAGCTCCCGTCCCTCTGGGGCCAACGTCCTGACTTTC.

The CDR3 loop is CASQGRGPYNEQFF. CDR3 bases: TGTGCCAGCCAGGGGCGGGGGCCCTACAATGAGCAGTTCTTC. The chain is built from TRBV19 and TRBJ2-1; tentatively, D is TRBD2 (7 bases). The CDR3 has 14 residues. Trimming pared 9 bases from V and 2 bases from J, leaving 14 bases between. Per the germline V gene, CDR1 is LNHDA and CDR2 is SQIVND (reference sequence).

This clone was observed a handful of times. This chain joins TRBV7-9 and TRBJ1-1, with D tentatively TRBD1 (6 bases). CDR3 length: 13 residues. Germline lookup yields CDR1 SEHNR and CDR2 FQNEAQ (reference sequence). Trimming shortened V by 5 bases and J by 7 bases, and 14 bases separated the two germline ends. This CDR3 reads CASSLGQTYEAFF. The DNA of the CDR3 is TGTGCCAGCAGCCTCGGACAGACATATGAAGCTTTCTTT.

The chain couples TRBV29-1 to TRBJ2-3, with TRBD2 matching 8 bases. The CDR3 contains 17 residues. V was pared by 5 bases and J by 4 bases, with 17 bases of the junction left unmatched. The germline gives CDR1 SQVTM, CDR2 ANQGSEA. The CDR3, as DNA: TGCAGCGTTAAAACCGGGAGGGGTGGTAGTCTGGCAGATACGCAGTATTTT. The encoded protein is CSVKTGRGGSLADTQYF.

The J gene is TRBJ2-5, the V gene TRBV4-1; maybe TRBD2 (6 bases). Trimming took off 0 bases at V and 5 bases at J, with 19 bases between the two ends. Germline V gene lookup returns CDR1 MGHRA and CDR2 YSYEKL. The CDR3 runs to 17 residues. In nucleotides, the CDR3 is TGCGCCAGCAGCCAAGATAATCGGGACGGAGGGCGGGAGACCCAGTACTTC. It specifies CASSQDNRDGGRETQYF.

This clone was counted between two and nine times. The rearrangement uses TRBV27 and TRBJ2-7, with D unresolved. The ends were cut back, 3 bases at V and 4 bases at J, with 10 bases in the middle. This CDR3 comprises 13 residues. Germline assignment: CDR1 MNHEY and CDR2 SMNVEV (reference sequence). In DNA form, the CDR3 reads TGTGCCAGCAGTTTGGGTATGAGTTACGAGCAGTACTTC. Its protein product is CASSLGMSYEQYF.